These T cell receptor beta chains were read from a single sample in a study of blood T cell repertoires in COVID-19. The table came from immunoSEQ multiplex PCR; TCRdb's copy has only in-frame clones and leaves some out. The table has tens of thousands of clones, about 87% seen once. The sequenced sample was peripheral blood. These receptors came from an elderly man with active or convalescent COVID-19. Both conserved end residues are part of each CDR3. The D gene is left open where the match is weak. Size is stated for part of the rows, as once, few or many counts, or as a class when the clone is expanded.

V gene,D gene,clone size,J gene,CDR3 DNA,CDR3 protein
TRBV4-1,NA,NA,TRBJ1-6,TGCGCCAGCAGCCAAGATCTCGGAGAATCGTATAATTCACCCCTCCACTTT,CASSQDLGESYNSPLHF
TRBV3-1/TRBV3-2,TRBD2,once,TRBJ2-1,TGTGCCAGCAGCCCCCGGACTAGCGGGATGTATGAGCAGTTCTTC,CASSPRTSGMYEQFF
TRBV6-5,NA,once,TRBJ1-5,TGTGCCAGCAGCCCCAGGGGCAATCAGCCCCAGCATTTT,CASSPRGNQPQHF
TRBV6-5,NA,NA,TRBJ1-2,TGTGCCAGCAGGAACAGGGATTCGGATGGCTACACCTTC,CASRNRDSDGYTF
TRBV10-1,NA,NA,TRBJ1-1,TGCGCCAGCAGTGGAACAGTCAGGAACACTGAAGCTTTCTTT,CASSGTVRNTEAFF
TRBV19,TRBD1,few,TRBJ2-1,TGTGCCAGTAAGAAGGGGACAGGGCACAATGAGCAGTTCTTC,CASKKGTGHNEQFF
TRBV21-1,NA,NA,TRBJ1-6,TGTGCCAGCAGCTCTTTCCGGGGACAGGGGGGTTCACCCCTCCACTTT,CASSSFRGQGGSPLHF
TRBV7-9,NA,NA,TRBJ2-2,TGTGCCAGCAGCTTAGTATCCGGGACTGCTAACACCGGGGAGCTGTTTTTT,CASSLVSGTANTGELFF
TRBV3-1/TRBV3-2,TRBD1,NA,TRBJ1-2,TGTGCCAGCAGCCAAGGGGACAGCGTCCGGGGCTACACCTTC,CASSQGDSVRGYTF
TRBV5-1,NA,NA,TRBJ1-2,TGCGCCAGCAGCTCCGACACCAACCCATACTATGGCTACACCTTC,CASSSDTNPYYGYTF
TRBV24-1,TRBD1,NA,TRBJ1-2,TGTGCCACCTGGACAGGGATTAGTGGCTACACCTTC,CATWTGISGYTF
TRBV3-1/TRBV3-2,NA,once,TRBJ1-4,TGTGCCAGCAGCCAAGTGGTCACAGCTGAAAAACTGTTTTTT,CASSQVVTAEKLFF
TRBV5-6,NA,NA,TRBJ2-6,TGTGCCAGCAGCCTGGAGACAGGCACCTCTGGGGCCAACGTCCTGACTTTC,CASSLETGTSGANVLTF
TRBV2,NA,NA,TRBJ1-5,TGTGCCAGCAGCCGCAGGGAAGGGAACTCACCCCAGCATTTT,CASSRREGNSPQHF
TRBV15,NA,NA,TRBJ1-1,TGTGCCACCAGCAGAGAGAGCGGTCGGGGGAACACTGAAGCTTTCTTT,CATSRESGRGNTEAFF
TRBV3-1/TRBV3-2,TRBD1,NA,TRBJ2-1,TGTGCCAGCAGCCTTACAGGGGATTACAATGAGCAGTTCTTC,CASSLTGDYNEQFF
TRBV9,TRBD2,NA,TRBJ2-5,TGTGCCAGCAGCGTAGGTACAGCGGGAGCGTCTGAGACCCAGTACTTC,CASSVGTAGASETQYF
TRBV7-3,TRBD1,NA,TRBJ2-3,TGTGCCAGCAGCCGACAGGGGGGTAACACAGATACGCAGTATTTT,CASSRQGGNTDTQYF
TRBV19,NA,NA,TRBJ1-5,TGTGCCAGTAGTATCGACACACGCAATCAGCCCCAGCATTTT,CASSIDTRNQPQHF
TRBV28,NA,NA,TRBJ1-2,TGTGCCAGCAGTCAAAATGGCTACACCTTC,CASSQNGYTF
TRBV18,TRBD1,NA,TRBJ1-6,TGTGCCAGCTCCCCCTACAGGGGGGTGGATTCACCCCTCCACTTT,CASSPYRGVDSPLHF
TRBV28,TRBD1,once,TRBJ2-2,TGTGCCAGCAGAGGACAGGGGACGAACACCGGGGAGCTGTTTTTT,CASRGQGTNTGELFF
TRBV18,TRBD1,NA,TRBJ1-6,TGTGCCAGCTCACGGGACAGCCATAATTCACCCCTCCACTTT,CASSRDSHNSPLHF
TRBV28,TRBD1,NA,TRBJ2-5,TGTGCCAGCAGTTCAGGGGGTGGAGAGACCCAGTACTTC,CASSSGGGETQYF
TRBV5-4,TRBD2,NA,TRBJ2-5,TGTGCCAGCAGCTTGGGAGGGGCGGGGGGCGTGGAGACCCAGTACTTC,CASSLGGAGGVETQYF
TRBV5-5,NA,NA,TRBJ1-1,TGTGCCAGTACACGGGGTAACACTGAAGCTTTCTTT,CASTRGNTEAFF
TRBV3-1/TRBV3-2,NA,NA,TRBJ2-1,TGTGCCAGCAGCCCACCCTTCGGAGGGAGGAATGAGCAGTTCTTC,CASSPPFGGRNEQFF
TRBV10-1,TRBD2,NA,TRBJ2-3,TGCGCCAGCGGCGGGGGGCCCACAGATACGCAGTATTTT,CASGGGPTDTQYF
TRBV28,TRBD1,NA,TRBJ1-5,TGTGCCAGCACAAGGACAGGGCGGGTTCAGCCCCAGCATTTT,CASTRTGRVQPQHF
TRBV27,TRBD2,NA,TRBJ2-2,TGTGCCAGCAGTTCCATTAGGACTAGCGGGAGGGGCGGGGAGCTGTTTTTT,CASSSIRTSGRGGELFF
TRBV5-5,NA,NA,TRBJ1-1,TGTGCCAGCAGCTTTAACGCCGCGAGCACTGAAGCTTTCTTT,CASSFNAASTEAFF
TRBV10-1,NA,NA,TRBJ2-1,TGCGCCAGCCTAAGCACTCGGGACAAGAGATGGAATGAGCAGTTCTTC,CASLSTRDKRWNEQFF
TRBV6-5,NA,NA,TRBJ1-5,TGTGCCAGCAGAGGAGGACAGCGAGGCAATCAGCCCCAGCATTTT,CASRGGQRGNQPQHF
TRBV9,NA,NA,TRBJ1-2,TGTGCCAGCAGTGGGGGCGCTCAGGCCTATGGCTACACCTTC,CASSGGAQAYGYTF
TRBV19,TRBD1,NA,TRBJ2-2,TGTGCCAGTAGTATCCGGGACAGGGTGACCGGGGAGCTGTTTTTT,CASSIRDRVTGELFF
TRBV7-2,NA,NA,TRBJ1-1,TGTGCCAGCAGCTTCCCGGTTTTGGGGGGGACTGAAGCTTTCTTT,CASSFPVLGGTEAFF
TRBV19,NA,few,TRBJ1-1,TGTGCCAGTAACCAGGACAGTTATAGCACTGAAGCTTTCTTT,CASNQDSYSTEAFF
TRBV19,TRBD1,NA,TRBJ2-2,TGTGCCAGTAGTACGACCACAGGGGACCTCGGGGAGCTGTTTTTT,CASSTTTGDLGELFF
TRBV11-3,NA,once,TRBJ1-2,TGTGCCAGCAGCACCCGACCAGGGGAGTCGGGCTACACCTTC,CASSTRPGESGYTF
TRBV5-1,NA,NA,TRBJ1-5,TGCGCCAGCAGCTTACAGGGATATAGCAATCAGCCCCAGCATTTT,CASSLQGYSNQPQHF
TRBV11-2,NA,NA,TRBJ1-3,TGTGCCAGCAGCTTAGAGGTGGGCTCGAACACCATATATTTT,CASSLEVGSNTIYF
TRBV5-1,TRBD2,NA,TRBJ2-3,TGCGCCAGCATGAGCGGGGGGGCGACAGATACGCAGTATTTT,CASMSGGATDTQYF
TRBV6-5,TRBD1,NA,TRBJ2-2,TGTGCCAGCAGTAAGACAGGGCCGAACACCGGGGAGCTGTTTTTT,CASSKTGPNTGELFF
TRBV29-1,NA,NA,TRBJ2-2,TGCAGCGTTGCTGGCGGCAGGGCAACCGGGGAGCTGTTTTTT,CSVAGGRATGELFF
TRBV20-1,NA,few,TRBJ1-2,TGCAGTGCTTACTCGGTCTATGGCTACACCTTC,CSAYSVYGYTF
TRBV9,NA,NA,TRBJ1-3,TGTGCCAGCAGCGTACAGGAAGCTGGAAACACCATATATTTT,CASSVQEAGNTIYF
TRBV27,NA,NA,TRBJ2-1,TGTGCCAGCGGGCCTTCCGGGAGAGATGCGGAGTTCTTC,CASGPSGRDAEFF
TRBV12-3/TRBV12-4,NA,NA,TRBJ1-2,TGTGCCAGCAGTGGAACAGGGTCGGGTGGCTACACCTTC,CASSGTGSGGYTF
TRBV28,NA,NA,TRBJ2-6,TGTGCCAGCAGTATGCCCCCCGCCGGGTCTGGGGCCAACGTCCTGACTTTC,CASSMPPAGSGANVLTF
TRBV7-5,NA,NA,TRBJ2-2,TGTGTCAGAACCCACGGGGCCGGGACTAGCGGGACCGGGGAGCTGTTTTTT,CVRTHGAGTSGTGELFF
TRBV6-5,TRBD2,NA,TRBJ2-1,TGTGCCAGCAGAACCCAAACTAGCGGGCACAATGAGCAGTTCTTC,CASRTQTSGHNEQFF
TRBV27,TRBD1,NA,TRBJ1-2,TGTGCCAGCAGCCGACAGGGCCCTAACTATGGCTACACCTTC,CASSRQGPNYGYTF